A selection of T cell receptor beta chains follows, all from one sample in a study of immune heterogeneity within non-small cell lung tumors. TCRdb re-analysed the multiplex PCR reads in MiXCR, keeping a single row per CDR3 protein. Here the sample spans over 10,000 distinct CDR3 sequences, about 25% being singletons. What was sequenced was lung tumor tissue. The receptors come from a man aged 45 to 65 with non-small cell lung cancer. CDR3s include the opening cysteine and the closing phenylalanine or tryptophan.

>TRBV14|TRBJ2-7
CASSQGVGSYEQYF
>TRBV11-2|TRBJ2-3
CASSPKRGTSGGDTQYF
>TRBV6-1|TRBJ1-5
CASSRDRGLMAQHF
>TRBV5-8|TRBJ2-3
CASSFVAVDF
>TRBV19|TRBJ1-1
CASSIFSQNTEAFF
>TRBV28|TRBJ1-5
CASGPVGSYQPQHF
>TRBV5-1|TRBJ2-7
CASSQPGLAGGYSYEQYF
>TRBV29-1|TRBJ1-3
CSVRTGGGRGGNTIYF
>TRBV3-1|TRBJ2-5
CASSQDRLAGVETQYF
>TRBV6-1|TRBJ1-6
CASSEALTASNSPLHF
>TRBV4-1|TRBJ1-2
CASSQDDWDGGYTF
>TRBV6-1|TRBJ1-2
CVISLRGQEFGGYTF
>TRBV27|TRBJ2-5
CASRYLRGRGEETQYF
>TRBV3-1|TRBJ2-7
CASSQDLPGADEQYF
>TRBV19|TRBJ1-1
CASSTPRGYNTEAFF
>TRBV5-1|TRBJ2-1
CASSLSLGPGNEQFF
>TRBV29-1|TRBJ1-1
CSSAVGNAEAFF
>TRBV6-1|TRBJ1-1
CASRNTDSGQGAEAFF
>TRBV20-1|TRBJ2-3
CSAAPGLAGFATDTQYF
>TRBV30|TRBJ1-3
CAWSIIRSGNTIYF
>TRBV18|TRBJ2-1
CASSPGNEQFF
>TRBV9|TRBJ1-5
CASSVDGGPQHF
>TRBV5-1|TRBJ2-1
CASSLDLSGSGNEQFF
>TRBV3-1|TRBJ1-4
CASSLTGREKLFF
>TRBV10-2|TRBJ2-6
CASSASDSSSGANVLTF
>TRBV20-1|TRBJ2-1
CSARVSGFSSYNEQFF
>TRBV7-2|TRBJ1-6
CASSLFGTSNNSPLHF
>TRBV20-1|TRBJ2-7
CSASAGLAGGALDEQYF
>TRBV7-2|TRBJ2-2
CASSLRSQAGAGELFF
>TRBV24-1|TRBJ2-7
CATSDRTGIEQYF
>TRBV28|TRBJ2-5
CASSSTSGTGWKTQYF
>TRBV4-1|TRBJ1-4
CASSQVAGANEKLFF
>TRBV20-1|TRBJ2-2
CSAADYLTGELFF
>TRBV7-2|TRBJ1-1
CASSFNGQNTEAFF
>TRBV5-6|TRBJ1-1
CASSPRGAGTEAFF
>TRBV6-1|TRBJ1-5
CASSEEVASNQPQHF
>TRBV7-8|TRBJ1-2
CASSLQGFGYTF
>TRBV6-1|TRBJ1-1
CASTSPGTGIGTEAFF
>TRBV2|TRBJ1-2
CASSDQQGNYGYTF
>TRBV30|TRBJ1-1
CAWIRRSEAFF
>TRBV4-1|TRBJ1-2
CASSHTGPGGYTF
>TRBV28|TRBJ2-3
CANSLSFGTEDKYTQYF
>TRBV25-1|TRBJ2-7
CASSPQGGTYEQYF
>TRBV28|TRBJ2-4
CASSPIDGTGKNIQYF
>TRBV12-3/TRBV12-4|TRBJ2-7
CASKKRGTYEQYF
>TRBV4-1|TRBJ2-6
CASSHLSGANVLTF